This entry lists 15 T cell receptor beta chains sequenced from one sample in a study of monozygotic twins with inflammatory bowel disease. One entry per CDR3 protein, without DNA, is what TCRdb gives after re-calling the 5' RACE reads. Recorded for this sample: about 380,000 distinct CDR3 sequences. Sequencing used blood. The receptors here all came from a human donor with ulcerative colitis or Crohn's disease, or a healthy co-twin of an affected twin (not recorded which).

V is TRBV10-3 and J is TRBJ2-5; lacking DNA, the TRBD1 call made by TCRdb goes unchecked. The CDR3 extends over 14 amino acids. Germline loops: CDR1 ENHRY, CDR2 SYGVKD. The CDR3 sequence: CAIRLRDHQETQYF.

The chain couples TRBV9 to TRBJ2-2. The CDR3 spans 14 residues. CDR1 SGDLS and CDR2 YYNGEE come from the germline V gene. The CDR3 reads CASSVDSNTGELFF.

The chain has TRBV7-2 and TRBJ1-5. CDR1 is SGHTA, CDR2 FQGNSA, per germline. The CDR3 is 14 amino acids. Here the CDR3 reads CASSLSFLDQPQHF.

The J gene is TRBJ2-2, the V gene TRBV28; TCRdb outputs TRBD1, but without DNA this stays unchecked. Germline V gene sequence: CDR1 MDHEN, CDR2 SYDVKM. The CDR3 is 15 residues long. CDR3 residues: CASSSAGTIGGELFF.

CDR3 residues: CASSFEGQANGELFF. The genes are TRBV12-3 or TRBV12-4 and TRBJ2-2; there is no DNA to check the TCRdb D call of TRBD1. CDR3 size: 15 residues.

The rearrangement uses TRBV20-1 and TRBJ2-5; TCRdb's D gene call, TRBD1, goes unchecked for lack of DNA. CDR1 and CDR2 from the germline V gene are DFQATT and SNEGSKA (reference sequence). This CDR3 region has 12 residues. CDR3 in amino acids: CSAPDSQETQYF.

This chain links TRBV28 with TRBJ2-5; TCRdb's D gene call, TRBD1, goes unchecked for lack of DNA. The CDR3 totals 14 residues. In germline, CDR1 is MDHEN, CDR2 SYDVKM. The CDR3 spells CASSLRTGRETQYF.

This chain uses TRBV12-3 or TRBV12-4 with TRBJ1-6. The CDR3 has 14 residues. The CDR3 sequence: CASSFQQNNSPLHF.

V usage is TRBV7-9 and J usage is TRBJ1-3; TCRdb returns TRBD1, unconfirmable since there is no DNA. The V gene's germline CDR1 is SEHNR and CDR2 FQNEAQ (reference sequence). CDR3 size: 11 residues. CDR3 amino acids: CASTSGQLLYF.

The chain's CDR3 is CSARGIGYTQYF. The rearrangement uses TRBV20-1 and TRBJ2-3. Germline V gene sequence: CDR1 DFQATT, CDR2 SNEGSKA (reference sequence). The CDR3 loop spans 12 amino acids.

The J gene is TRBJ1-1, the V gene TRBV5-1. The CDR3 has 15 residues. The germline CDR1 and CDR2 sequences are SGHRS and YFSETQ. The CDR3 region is CASSLDRWANTEAFF.

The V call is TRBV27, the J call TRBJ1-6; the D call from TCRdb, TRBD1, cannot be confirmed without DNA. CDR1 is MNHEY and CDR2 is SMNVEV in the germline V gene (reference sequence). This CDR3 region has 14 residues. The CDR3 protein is CASSAILPGQALHF.

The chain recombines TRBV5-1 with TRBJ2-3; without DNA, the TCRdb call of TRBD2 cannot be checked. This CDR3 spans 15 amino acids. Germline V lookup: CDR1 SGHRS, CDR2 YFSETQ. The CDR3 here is CASSTSGGAADTQYF.

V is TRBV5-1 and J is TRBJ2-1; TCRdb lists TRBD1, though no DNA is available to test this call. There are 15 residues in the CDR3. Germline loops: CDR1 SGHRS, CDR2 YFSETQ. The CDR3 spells CASSWGTGFTNEQFF.

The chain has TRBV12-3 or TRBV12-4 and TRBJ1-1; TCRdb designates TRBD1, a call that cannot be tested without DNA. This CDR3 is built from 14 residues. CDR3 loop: CASSRRGRDTEAFF.